This T cell receptor (beta chain) was profiled in a study of PD-1 blockade in mismatch repair-deficient tumors. About this clone: Its antigen is unidentified.

Study observations and caveats: Tumor-resident clones, often absent from pretreatment blood, expanded after pembrolizumab and then contracted.

The repertoire was sequenced with immunoSEQ multiplex PCR; TCRdb's copy has only in-frame clones and lacks some. The sample has 95,000 to 150,000 clones, around 83% seen once; the top ten hold less than 15%. PCR or immunohistochemistry showed mismatch repair deficiency in every enrolled patient. TCR sequencing covered a few patients who responded to pembrolizumab. This clonotype was obtained from an adult with mismatch repair-deficient cancer. The sequenced sample was peripheral blood, obtained 44 weeks after starting pembrolizumab.

The CDR3 DNA is TGTGCCAGCAGCTCGGGACCGGGACAGGGGCCATATAGCAATCAGCCCCAGCATTTT. It translates to CASSSGPGQGPYSNQPQHF. V usage is TRBV7-8 and J usage is TRBJ1-5; 10 bases align to TRBD1. The germline V gene has CDR1 SGHVS and CDR2 FQNEAQ. This CDR3 has 19 residues. Germline trimming cut 4 bases from V and 0 bases from J; bases unmatched to any gene: 12.